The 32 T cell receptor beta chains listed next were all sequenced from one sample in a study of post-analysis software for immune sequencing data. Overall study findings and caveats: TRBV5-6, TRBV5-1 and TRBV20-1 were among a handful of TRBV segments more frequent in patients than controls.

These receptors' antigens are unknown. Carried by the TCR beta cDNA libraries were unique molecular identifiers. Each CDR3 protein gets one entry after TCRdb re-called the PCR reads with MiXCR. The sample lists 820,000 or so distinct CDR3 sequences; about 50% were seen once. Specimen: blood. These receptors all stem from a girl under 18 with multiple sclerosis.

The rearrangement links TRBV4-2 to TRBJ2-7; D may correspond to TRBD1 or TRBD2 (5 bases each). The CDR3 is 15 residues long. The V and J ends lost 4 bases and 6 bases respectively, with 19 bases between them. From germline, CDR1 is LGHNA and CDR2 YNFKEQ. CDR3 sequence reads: CASSLHDGTPGEQYF. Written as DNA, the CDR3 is TGTGCCAGCAGCCTGCACGACGGGACCCCCGGCGAGCAGTACTTC.

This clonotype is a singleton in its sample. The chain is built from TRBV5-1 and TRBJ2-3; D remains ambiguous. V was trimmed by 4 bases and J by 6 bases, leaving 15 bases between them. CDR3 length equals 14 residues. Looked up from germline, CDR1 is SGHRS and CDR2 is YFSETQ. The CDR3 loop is CASSHQFFTDTQYF. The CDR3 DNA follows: TGCGCCAGCAGCCACCAATTCTTTACGGATACGCAGTATTTT.

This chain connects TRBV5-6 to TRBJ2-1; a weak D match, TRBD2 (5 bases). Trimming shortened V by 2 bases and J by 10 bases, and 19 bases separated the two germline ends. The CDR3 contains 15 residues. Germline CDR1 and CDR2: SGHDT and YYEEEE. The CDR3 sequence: CASSFEPGKRAEQFF. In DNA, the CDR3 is TGTGCCAGCAGCTTCGAACCGGGGAAGAGAGCGGAGCAGTTCTTC.

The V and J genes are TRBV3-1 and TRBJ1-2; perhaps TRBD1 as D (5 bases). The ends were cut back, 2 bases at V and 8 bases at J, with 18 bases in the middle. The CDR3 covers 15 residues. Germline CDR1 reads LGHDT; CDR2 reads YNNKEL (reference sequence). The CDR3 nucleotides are TGTGCCAGCAGCCAAATCTGGGGCGAGGCTAACGGCTACACCTTC. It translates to CASSQIWGEANGYTF.

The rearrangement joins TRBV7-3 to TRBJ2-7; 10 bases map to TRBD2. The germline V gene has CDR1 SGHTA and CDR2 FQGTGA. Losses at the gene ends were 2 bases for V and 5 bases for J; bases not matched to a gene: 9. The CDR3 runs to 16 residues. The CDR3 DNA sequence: TGTGCCAGCAGCTTACTGCCACTAGCGGGACGGAACGAGCAGTACTTC. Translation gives CASSLLPLAGRNEQYF.

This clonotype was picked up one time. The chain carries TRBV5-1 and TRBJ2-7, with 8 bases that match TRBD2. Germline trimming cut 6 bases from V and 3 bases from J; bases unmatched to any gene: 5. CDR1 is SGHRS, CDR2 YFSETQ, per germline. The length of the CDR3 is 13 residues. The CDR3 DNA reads TGCGCCAGCAATAGCGGGGATTACTACGAGCAGTACTTC. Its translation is CASNSGDYYEQYF.

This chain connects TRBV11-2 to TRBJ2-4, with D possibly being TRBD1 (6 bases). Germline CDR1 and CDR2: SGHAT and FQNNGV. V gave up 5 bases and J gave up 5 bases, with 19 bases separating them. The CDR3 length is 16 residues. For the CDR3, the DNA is TGTGCCAGCAGCCGTGTGAAAGGGGGTGGGGAAAACATTCAGTACTTC. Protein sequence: CASSRVKGGGENIQYF.

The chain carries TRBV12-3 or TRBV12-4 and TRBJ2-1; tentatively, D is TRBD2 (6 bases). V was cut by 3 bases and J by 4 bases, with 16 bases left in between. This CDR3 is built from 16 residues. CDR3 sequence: CASSFGRAGGYNEQFF. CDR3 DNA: TGTGCCAGCAGTTTTGGTCGAGCGGGTGGATACAATGAGCAGTTCTTC.

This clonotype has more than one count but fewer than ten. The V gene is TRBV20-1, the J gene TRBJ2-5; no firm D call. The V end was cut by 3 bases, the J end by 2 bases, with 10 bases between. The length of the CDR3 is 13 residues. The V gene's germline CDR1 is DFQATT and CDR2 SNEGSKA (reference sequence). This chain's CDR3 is CSASRVAQETQYF. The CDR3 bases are TGCAGTGCTAGTAGGGTAGCACAAGAGACCCAGTACTTC.

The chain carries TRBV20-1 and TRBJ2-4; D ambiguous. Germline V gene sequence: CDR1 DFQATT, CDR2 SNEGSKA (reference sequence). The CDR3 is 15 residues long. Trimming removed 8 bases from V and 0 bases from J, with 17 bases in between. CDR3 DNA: TGCAGTACCTACCCAGCTTCCGTAGCCAAAAACATTCAGTACTTC. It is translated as CSTYPASVAKNIQYF.

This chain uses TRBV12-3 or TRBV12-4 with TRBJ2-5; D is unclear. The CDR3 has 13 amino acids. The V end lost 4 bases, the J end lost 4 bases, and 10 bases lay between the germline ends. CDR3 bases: TGTGCCAGCAGTTCGGACGGACCAGAGACCCAGTACTTC. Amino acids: CASSSDGPETQYF.

The CDR3 DNA follows: TGCAGTGCTAACCCGGCGGGGGGGGTCGGCGAGCAGTACTTC. Its protein product is CSANPAGGVGEQYF. The chain has TRBV20-1 and TRBJ2-7; TRBD2 aligns across 9 bases. The CDR3 extends over 14 amino acids. V lost 4 bases to trimming and J lost 6 bases; unmatched junction nucleotides: 10. Looked up from germline, CDR1 is DFQATT and CDR2 is SNEGSKA (reference sequence).

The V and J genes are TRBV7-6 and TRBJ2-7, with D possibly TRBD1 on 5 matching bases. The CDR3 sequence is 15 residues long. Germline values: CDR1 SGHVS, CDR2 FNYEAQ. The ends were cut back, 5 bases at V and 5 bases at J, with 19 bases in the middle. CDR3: CASSLTVPTVHEQYF. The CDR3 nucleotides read TGTGCCAGCAGCCTGACAGTCCCTACTGTACACGAGCAGTACTTC.

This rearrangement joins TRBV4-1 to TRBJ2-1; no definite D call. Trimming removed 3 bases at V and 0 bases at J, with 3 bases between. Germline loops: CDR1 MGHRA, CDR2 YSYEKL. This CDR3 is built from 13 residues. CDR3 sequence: CASSQISYNEQFF. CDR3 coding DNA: TGCGCCAGCAGCCAGATCTCCTACAATGAGCAGTTCTTC.

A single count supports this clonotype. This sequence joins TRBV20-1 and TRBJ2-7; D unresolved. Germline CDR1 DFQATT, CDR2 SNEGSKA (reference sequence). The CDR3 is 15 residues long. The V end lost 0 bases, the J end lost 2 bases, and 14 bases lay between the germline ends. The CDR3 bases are TGCAGTGCTAGAGATCGGTCCAAGGCCGCCTACGAGCAGTACTTC. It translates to CSARDRSKAAYEQYF.

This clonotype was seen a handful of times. CDR3 in amino acids: CSARDLGREVGYTF. The CDR3 DNA reads as TGCAGTGCTAGAGATCTGGGCAGGGAGGTTGGCTACACCTTC. The genes are TRBV20-1 and TRBJ1-2, with a weak D call TRBD1 (5 bases). Trimming pared 0 bases from V and 7 bases from J, leaving 15 bases between. CDR1 is DFQATT, CDR2 SNEGSKA, per germline (reference sequence). The CDR3 runs to 14 residues.

DNA for the CDR3: TGCGCCAGCAGGGTAGGCGGACTAGCGGAAGAGACCCAGTACTTC. This sequence encodes CASRVGGLAEETQYF. V and J are TRBV5-1 and TRBJ2-5; 10 bases agree with TRBD2. Trimming removed 5 bases from V and 3 bases from J; junction bases left unmatched: 7. Germline CDR1 reads SGHRS; CDR2 reads YFSETQ. CDR3 length: 15 amino acids.

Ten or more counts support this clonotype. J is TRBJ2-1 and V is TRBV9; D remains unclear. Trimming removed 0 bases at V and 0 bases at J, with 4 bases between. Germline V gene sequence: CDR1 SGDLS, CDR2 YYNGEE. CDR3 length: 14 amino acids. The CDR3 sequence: CASSVGSSYNEQFF. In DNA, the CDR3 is TGTGCCAGCAGCGTAGGGAGCTCCTACAATGAGCAGTTCTTC.

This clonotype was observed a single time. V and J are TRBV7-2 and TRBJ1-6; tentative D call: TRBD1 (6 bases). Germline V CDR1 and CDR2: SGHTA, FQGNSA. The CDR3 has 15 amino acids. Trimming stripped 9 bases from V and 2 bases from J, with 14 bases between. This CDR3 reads CARPVGATYNSPLHF. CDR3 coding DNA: TGTGCCAGACCGGTGGGGGCAACCTATAATTCACCCCTCCACTTT.

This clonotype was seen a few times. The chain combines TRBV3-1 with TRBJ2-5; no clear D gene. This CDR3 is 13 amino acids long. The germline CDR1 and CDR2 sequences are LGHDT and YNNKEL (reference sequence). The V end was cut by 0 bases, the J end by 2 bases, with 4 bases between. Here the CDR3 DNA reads TGTGCCAGCAGCCAAGATTTGCAAGAGACCCAGTACTTC. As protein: CASSQDLQETQYF.

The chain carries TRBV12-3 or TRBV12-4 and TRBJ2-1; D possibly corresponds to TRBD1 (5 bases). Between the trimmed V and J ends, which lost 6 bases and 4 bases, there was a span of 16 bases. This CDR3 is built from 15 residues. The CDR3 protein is CASSHPPTGYNEQFF. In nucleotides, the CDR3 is TGTGCCAGCAGCCACCCCCCCACAGGATACAATGAGCAGTTCTTC.

The CDR3 DNA follows: TGTGCCAGCAGCTTAATAACTCCCCCTTTTCACAATGAGCAGTTCTTC. It translates to CASSLITPPFHNEQFF. The chain uses TRBV7-3 and TRBJ2-1; D is uncertain. V shed 1 base and J shed 5 bases, with 15 bases lying between them. The germline CDR1 and CDR2 sequences are SGHTA and FQGTGA. The CDR3 loop spans 16 amino acids.

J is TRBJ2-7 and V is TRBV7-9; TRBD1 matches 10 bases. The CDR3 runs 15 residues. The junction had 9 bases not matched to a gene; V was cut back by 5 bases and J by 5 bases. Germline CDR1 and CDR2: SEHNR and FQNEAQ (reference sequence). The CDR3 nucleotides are TGTGCCAGCAGCCCCAGGACAGGGGGGTTGGACGAGCAGTACTTC. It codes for CASSPRTGGLDEQYF.

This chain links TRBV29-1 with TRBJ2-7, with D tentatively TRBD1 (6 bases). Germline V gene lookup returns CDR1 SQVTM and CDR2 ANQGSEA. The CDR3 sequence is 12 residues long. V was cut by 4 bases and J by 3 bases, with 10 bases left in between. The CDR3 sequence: CSVGGLGYEQYF. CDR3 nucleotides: TGCAGCGTTGGGGGGCTTGGCTACGAGCAGTACTTC.

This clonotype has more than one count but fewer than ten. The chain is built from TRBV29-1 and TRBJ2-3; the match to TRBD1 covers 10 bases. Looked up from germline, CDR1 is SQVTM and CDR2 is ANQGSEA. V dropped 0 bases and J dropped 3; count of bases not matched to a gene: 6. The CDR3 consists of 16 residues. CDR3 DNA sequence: TGCAGCGTTGAAGATGGGAGACAGGGGGCAACAGATACGCAGTATTTT. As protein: CSVEDGRQGATDTQYF.

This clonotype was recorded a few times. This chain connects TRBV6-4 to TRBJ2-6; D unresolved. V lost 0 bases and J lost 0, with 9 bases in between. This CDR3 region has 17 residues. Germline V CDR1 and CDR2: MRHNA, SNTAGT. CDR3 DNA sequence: TGTGCCAGCAGTGACTCGGGCCCAAGCTCTGGGGCCAACGTCCTGACTTTC. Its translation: CASSDSGPSSGANVLTF.

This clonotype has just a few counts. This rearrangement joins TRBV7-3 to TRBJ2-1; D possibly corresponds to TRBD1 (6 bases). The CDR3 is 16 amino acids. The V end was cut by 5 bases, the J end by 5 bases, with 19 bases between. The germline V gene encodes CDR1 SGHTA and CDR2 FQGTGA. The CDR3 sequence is CASSPVPGQIDNEQFF. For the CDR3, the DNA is TGTGCCAGCAGCCCCGTCCCGGGACAAATAGACAATGAGCAGTTCTTC.

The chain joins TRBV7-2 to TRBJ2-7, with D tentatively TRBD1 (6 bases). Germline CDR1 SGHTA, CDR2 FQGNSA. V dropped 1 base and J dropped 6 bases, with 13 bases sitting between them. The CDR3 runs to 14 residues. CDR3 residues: CASSLVGPGAEQYF. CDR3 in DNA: TGTGCCAGCAGCTTAGTGGGCCCAGGGGCCGAGCAGTACTTC.

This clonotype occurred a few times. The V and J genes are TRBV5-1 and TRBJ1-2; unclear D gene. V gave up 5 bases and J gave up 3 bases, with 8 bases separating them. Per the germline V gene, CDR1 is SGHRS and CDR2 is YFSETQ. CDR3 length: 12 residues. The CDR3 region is CASRPYDYGYTF. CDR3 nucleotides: TGCGCCAGCAGGCCGTATGACTATGGCTACACCTTC.

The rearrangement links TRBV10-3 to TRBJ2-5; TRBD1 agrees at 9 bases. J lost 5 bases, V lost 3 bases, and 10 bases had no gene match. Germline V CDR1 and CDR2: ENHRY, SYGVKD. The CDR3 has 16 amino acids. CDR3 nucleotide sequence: TGTGCCATCAGTGAAACCGGGACAGGGATGAGGGAGACCCAGTACTTC. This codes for CAISETGTGMRETQYF.

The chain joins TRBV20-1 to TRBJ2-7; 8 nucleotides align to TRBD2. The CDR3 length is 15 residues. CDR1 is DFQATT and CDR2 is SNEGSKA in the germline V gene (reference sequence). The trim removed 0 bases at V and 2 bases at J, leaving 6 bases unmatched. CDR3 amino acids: CSARDPRGGTYEQYF. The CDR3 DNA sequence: TGCAGTGCTAGAGATCCTCGCGGGGGGACCTACGAGCAGTACTTC.

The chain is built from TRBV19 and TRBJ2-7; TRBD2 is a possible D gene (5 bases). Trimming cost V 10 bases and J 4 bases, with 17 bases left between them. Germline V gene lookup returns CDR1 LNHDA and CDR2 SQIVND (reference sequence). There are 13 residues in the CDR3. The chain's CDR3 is CATGREFGYEQYF. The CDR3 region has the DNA TGTGCCACCGGACGGGAATTTGGGTACGAGCAGTACTTC.